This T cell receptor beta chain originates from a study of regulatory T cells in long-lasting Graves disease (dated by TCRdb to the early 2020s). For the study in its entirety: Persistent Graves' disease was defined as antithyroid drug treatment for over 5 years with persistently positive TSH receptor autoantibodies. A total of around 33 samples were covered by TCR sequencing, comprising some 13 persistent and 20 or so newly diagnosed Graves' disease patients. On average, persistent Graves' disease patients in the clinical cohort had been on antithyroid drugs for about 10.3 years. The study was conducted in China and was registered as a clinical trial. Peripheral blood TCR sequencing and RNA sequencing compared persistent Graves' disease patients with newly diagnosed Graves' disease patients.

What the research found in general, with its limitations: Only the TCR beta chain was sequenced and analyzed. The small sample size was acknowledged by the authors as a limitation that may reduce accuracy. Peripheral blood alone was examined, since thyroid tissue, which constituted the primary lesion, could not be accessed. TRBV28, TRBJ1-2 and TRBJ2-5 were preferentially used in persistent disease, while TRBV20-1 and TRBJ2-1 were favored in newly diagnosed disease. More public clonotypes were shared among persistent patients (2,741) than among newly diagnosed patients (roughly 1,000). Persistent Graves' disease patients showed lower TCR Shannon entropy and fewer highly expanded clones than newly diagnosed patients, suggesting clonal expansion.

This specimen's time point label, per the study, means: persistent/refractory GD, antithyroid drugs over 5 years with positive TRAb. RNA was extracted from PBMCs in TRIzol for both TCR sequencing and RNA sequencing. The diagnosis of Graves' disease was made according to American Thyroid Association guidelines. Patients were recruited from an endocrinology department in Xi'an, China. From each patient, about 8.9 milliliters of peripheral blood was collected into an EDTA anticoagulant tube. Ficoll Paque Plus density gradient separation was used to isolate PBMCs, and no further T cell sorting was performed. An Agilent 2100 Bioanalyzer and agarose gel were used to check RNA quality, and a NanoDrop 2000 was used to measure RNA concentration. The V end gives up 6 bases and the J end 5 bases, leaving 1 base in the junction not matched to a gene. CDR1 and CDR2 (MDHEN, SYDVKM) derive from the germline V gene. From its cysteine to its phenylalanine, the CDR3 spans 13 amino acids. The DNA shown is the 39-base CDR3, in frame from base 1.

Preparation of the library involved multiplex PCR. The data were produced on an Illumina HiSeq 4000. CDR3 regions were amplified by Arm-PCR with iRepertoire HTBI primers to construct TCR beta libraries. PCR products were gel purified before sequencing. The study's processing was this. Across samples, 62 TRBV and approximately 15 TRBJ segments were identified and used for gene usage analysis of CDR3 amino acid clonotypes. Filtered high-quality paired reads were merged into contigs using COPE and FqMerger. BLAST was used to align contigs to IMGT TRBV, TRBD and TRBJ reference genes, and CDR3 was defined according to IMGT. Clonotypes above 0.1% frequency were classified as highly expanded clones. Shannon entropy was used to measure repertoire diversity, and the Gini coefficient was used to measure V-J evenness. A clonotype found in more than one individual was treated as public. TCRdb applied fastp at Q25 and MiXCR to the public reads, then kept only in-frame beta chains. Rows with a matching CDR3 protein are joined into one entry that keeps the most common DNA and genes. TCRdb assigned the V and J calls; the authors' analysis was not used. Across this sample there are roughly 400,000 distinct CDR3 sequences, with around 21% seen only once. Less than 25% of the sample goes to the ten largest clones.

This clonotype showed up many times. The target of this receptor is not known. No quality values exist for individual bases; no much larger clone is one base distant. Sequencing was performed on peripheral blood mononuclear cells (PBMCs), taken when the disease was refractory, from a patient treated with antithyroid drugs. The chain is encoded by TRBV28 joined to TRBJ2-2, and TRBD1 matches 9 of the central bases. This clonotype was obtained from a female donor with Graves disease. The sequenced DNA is TGTGCCAGCAGGACAGGGGGTACCGGGGAGCTGTTTTTT. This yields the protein CASRTGGTGELFF.